This TCR beta chain was recorded in a study of Graves' ophthalmopathy and Graves' hyperthyroidism. At least ten counts were recorded for this clonotype. The antigen remains unidentified. CDR1 and CDR2 (germline): SEHNR, FQNEAQ (reference sequence). Trimming cost V 3 bases and J 6 bases, with 8 bases left between them. The CDR3 sequence is 13 residues long. RNA transcripts provided the template for amplifying TCR beta CDR3 regions. RT-PCR in the first round used HTBI primers; a second-round multiplex PCR followed. TCRdb re-analysed the multiplex PCR reads in MiXCR, keeping a single row per CDR3 protein. The sample contains 600,000 to 950,000 distinct CDR3 sequences, roughly two fifths of which appear only once. General study findings and limits: Discrimination between ophthalmopathy and stable hyperthyroidism by a 13-signature model showed about 88% sensitivity and 65% to 84% specificity.

This clonotype originated in an adult man with Graves' ophthalmopathy. The chain couples TRBV7-9 to TRBJ2-2; D may be TRBD1 or TRBD2 (5 bases each). The specimen was peripheral blood. The CDR3 loop is CASSFGTAGELFF. The CDR3 DNA reads as TGTGCCAGCAGCTTTGGGACGGCCGGGGAGCTGTTTTTT.